Below, 29 T cell receptor beta chains from the same sample are listed, as sequenced in a study of T cell responses to AZD1222 COVID-19 vaccine. Assay used: immunoSEQ multiplex PCR; TCRdb lists only in-frame clones, some missing. The repertoire holds roughly 200,000 clones, with 80% to 95% as singletons. Specimen: peripheral blood, collected 28 days after the second AZD1222 dose. The source of these receptors is an adult who received the AZD1222 COVID-19 vaccine.

The rearrangement uses TRBV4-1 and TRBJ1-1; D may be TRBD1 (5 bases). With 3 bases removed from V and 1 base from J, the gap between germline ends came to 12 bases. There are 15 residues in the CDR3. Germline V gives CDR1 MGHRA, CDR2 YSYEKL. The DNA of the CDR3 is TGCGCCAGCAGCCACCCCCCTGGGGGGAACACTGAAGCTTTCTTT. Its translation is CASSHPPGGNTEAFF.

The gene calls are TRBV5-1 and TRBJ2-1; TRBD2 might be the D (6 bases). The V end was cut by 4 bases, the J end by 3 bases, with 14 bases between. Per the germline V gene, CDR1 is SGHRS and CDR2 is YFSETQ. The CDR3 has 15 amino acids. The CDR3 sequence is CASSAGGRNYNEQFF. The CDR3 coding sequence is TGCGCCAGCAGCGCGGGTGGGAGGAACTACAATGAGCAGTTCTTC.

This chain links TRBV7-3 with TRBJ2-3; tentative D call: TRBD1 (5 bases). The CDR3 is made up of 13 amino acids. Trimming removed 5 bases from V and 8 bases from J, with 14 bases in between. The germline gives CDR1 SGHTA, CDR2 FQGTGA. CDR3 loop: CASSPSGFGTQYF. DNA for the CDR3: TGTGCCAGCAGCCCCTCAGGGTTCGGTACGCAGTATTTT.

J is TRBJ2-7 and V is TRBV10-3; the match to TRBD2 covers 8 bases. Trimming took 8 bases from V and 3 from J; bases not matched to a gene: 6. This CDR3 comprises 13 residues. Germline V gives CDR1 ENHRY, CDR2 SYGVKD. The CDR3 sequence is CAIGAGEGYEQYF. The CDR3 coding sequence is TGTGCCATCGGAGCGGGAGAAGGCTACGAGCAGTACTTC.

This clone is a singleton in its sample. The gene calls are TRBV19 and TRBJ1-5; D unresolved. The CDR3 length is 17 residues. V shed 1 base and J shed 2 bases, with 15 bases lying between them. The germline V gene encodes CDR1 LNHDA and CDR2 SQIVND (reference sequence). The CDR3 loop reads CASSIGGVRQGNQPQHF. The DNA for the CDR3 is TGTGCCAGTAGTATAGGCGGTGTCAGACAAGGCAATCAGCCCCAGCATTTT. The entire variable domain, with the rest obtained from reference TRBV19 and TRBJ1-5, is as follows: DGGITQSPKYLFRKEGQNVTLSCEQNLNHDAMYWYRQDPGQGLRLIYYSQIVNDFQKGDIAEGYSVSREKKESFPLTVTSAQKNPTAFYLCASSIGGVRQGNQPQHFGDGTRLSIL.

The rearrangement joins TRBV7-9 to TRBJ1-1; a weak D match, TRBD1 (5 bases). The CDR3 consists of 13 residues. Germline CDR1 and CDR2: SEHNR and FQNEAQ (reference sequence). V lost 5 bases and J lost 5, with 12 bases in between. The DNA for the CDR3 is TGTGCCAGCAGCCTCCTTGGGGGTACTGAAGCTTTCTTT. Protein: CASSLLGGTEAFF.

The CDR3 loop is CASSQETGQGLYEQYF. CDR3 nucleotide sequence: TGCGCCAGCAGCCAAGAGACAGGGCAGGGACTATACGAGCAGTACTTC. The J gene is TRBJ2-7, the V gene TRBV4-1; perhaps D is TRBD1 or TRBD2 (7 bases each). The V end was cut by 0 bases, the J end by 4 bases, with 16 bases between. Germline CDR1 and CDR2: MGHRA and YSYEKL. This CDR3 has 16 amino acids.

The CDR3 nucleotides are TGCAGTGCTGAGAGGACAGATACGCAGTATTTT. Its protein product is CSAERTDTQYF. The chain recombines TRBV20-1 with TRBJ2-3; D is unresolved. Germline V gene sequence: CDR1 DFQATT, CDR2 SNEGSKA (reference sequence). CDR3 size: 11 residues. V lost 5 bases and J 3 bases, leaving 6 bases between the germline ends.

The rearrangement uses TRBV30 and TRBJ1-3; perhaps TRBD1 as D (5 bases). This CDR3 is 15 amino acids long. Germline CDR1 GTSNPN, CDR2 SVGIG (reference sequence). The V end lost 4 bases, the J end lost 0 bases, and 13 bases lay between the germline ends. CDR3 loop: CAWTWGGSSGNTIYF. The CDR3 DNA is TGTGCCTGGACCTGGGGGGGTTCCTCTGGAAACACCATATATTTT.

The chain uses TRBV5-5 and TRBJ2-6; D may match TRBD1 or TRBD2 (5 bases each). The V gene lost 0 bases and the J gene lost 2 bases, with 6 bases spanning the gap. Per germline, CDR1 SGHKS and CDR2 YYEKEE (reference sequence). CDR3 length: 15 residues. The CDR3 loop is CASSLGGAGANVLTF. In DNA form, the CDR3 reads TGTGCCAGCAGCTTGGGAGGGGCTGGGGCCAACGTCCTGACTTTC.

The genes are TRBV19 and TRBJ2-7; TRBD2 aligns across 11 bases. CDR3 length: 14 residues. With 5 bases clipped from V and 3 bases from J, the junction kept 3 bases outside the gene matches. Germline V gives CDR1 LNHDA, CDR2 SQIVND (reference sequence). The CDR3 nucleotides are TGTGCCAGTAGTTCCGGGACTAGCGGCTACGAGCAGTACTTC. Amino acids: CASSSGTSGYEQYF. Drawing the rest from reference TRBV19 and TRBJ2-7, the complete variable domain is DGGITQSPKYLFRKEGQNVTLSCEQNLNHDAMYWYRQDPGQGLRLIYYSQIVNDFQKGDIAEGYSVSREKKESFPLTVTSAQKNPTAFYLCASSSGTSGYEQYFGPGTRLTVT.

On this clone itself: The junction departs from the called germline gene at one end, perhaps through a read error. The chain combines TRBV7-2 with TRBJ1-4; D perhaps matches TRBD1 (6 bases). Germline-derived CDR1 and CDR2 are SGHTA and FQGNSA. The CDR3 covers 15 residues. CDR3 amino acids: CASTLRGGVNEKLFF. CDR3 nucleotides: TGTGCCAGCACCTTAAGGGGGGGGGTTAATGAAAAACTGTTTTTT.

The chain couples TRBV28 to TRBJ2-1, with 10 bases lining up with TRBD1. Trimming at V came to 3 bases and at J to 5 bases, leaving 4 bases not matched to a gene. Germline lookup yields CDR1 MDHEN and CDR2 SYDVKM. This CDR3 has 15 amino acids. CDR3 coding DNA: TGTGCCAGCAGTTTGGGGACAGGGGCCGACAATGAGCAGTTCTTC. It translates to CASSLGTGADNEQFF.

V is TRBV5-1 and J is TRBJ2-2; D possibly corresponds to TRBD2 (5 bases). V dropped 7 bases and J dropped 1 base, with 11 bases sitting between them. Germline lookup yields CDR1 SGHRS and CDR2 YFSETQ. CDR3 length: 14 amino acids. CDR3 bases: TGCGCCAGCTTAGGAGGAGTGAACACCGGGGAGCTGTTTTTT. Translated, it gives CASLGGVNTGELFF.

The chain recombines TRBV7-9 with TRBJ1-2; the match to TRBD1 covers 7 bases. The CDR3 is 15 residues long. Germline-derived CDR1 and CDR2 are SEHNR and FQNEAQ (reference sequence). J was trimmed by 7 bases and V by 1 base; bases with no gene match: 9. The CDR3 loop reads CASSLEAGTDFGYTF. CDR3 DNA: TGTGCCAGCAGCTTAGAGGCCGGGACAGACTTTGGCTACACCTTC.

This clone was found once. The rearrangement links TRBV6-1 to TRBJ1-2; 9 bases agree with TRBD1. The V segment lost 0 bases and the J segment 0 bases; nucleotides outside the gene matches: 2. Germline V CDR1 and CDR2: MNHNS, SASEGT. The CDR3 extends over 16 amino acids. This CDR3 is CASSEAGTGSNYGYTF. Written as DNA, the CDR3 is TGTGCCAGCAGTGAAGCCGGGACAGGGTCTAACTATGGCTACACCTTC.

The chain links TRBV11-2 to TRBJ1-2; D possibly corresponds to TRBD1 (5 bases). Germline CDR1 is SGHAT and CDR2 is FQNNGV. The V end lost 0 bases, the J end lost 6 bases, and 8 bases lay between the germline ends. The CDR3 contains 13 residues. CDR3 nucleotide sequence: TGTGCCAGCAGCTTAGATATAGGGGATGGCTACACCTTC. Translating gives CASSLDIGDGYTF.

The chain carries TRBV7-2 and TRBJ1-1; tentatively, D is TRBD1 (5 bases). V lost 5 bases and J 1 base, leaving 8 bases between the germline ends. Germline V gene sequence: CDR1 SGHTA, CDR2 FQGNSA. CDR3 size: 13 residues. CDR3 sequence (DNA): TGTGCCAGCAGCGCGCAGGGGAACACTGAAGCTTTCTTT. It yields the protein CASSAQGNTEAFF.

In DNA, the CDR3 is TGTGCCAGCTCACTTAGAACCCAAGGGGAGCAGTTCTTC. It yields the protein CASSLRTQGEQFF. The chain has TRBV18 and TRBJ2-1; D is unclear. The CDR3 is made up of 13 amino acids. The germline CDR1 and CDR2 sequences are KGHSH and LQKENI. V dropped 4 bases and J dropped 10 bases, with 14 bases sitting between them.

The chain combines TRBV2 with TRBJ2-2, with a weak D call TRBD2 (6 bases). V lost 8 bases and J lost 1, with 8 bases in between. Per germline, CDR1 SNHLY and CDR2 FYNNEI. CDR3 length equals 13 residues. This chain's CDR3 is CASVAENTGELFF. For the CDR3, the DNA is TGTGCCAGCGTAGCGGAGAACACCGGGGAGCTGTTTTTT.

The chain carries TRBV4-1 and TRBJ2-1; TRBD2 matches at 11 bases. Germline CDR1 MGHRA, CDR2 YSYEKL. V lost 2 bases to trimming and J lost 9 bases; unmatched junction nucleotides: 6. This CDR3 contains 15 residues. The CDR3 loop reads CASSQLLAGDVEQFF. CDR3 nucleotides: TGCGCCAGCAGCCAATTACTAGCGGGAGACGTTGAGCAGTTCTTC.

The rearrangement uses TRBV2 and TRBJ1-1; D is ambiguous. CDR3 length: 13 amino acids. Germline V gene sequence: CDR1 SNHLY, CDR2 FYNNEI. Trimming took off 5 bases at V and 1 base at J, with 8 bases between the two ends. The DNA of the CDR3 is TGTGCCAGCAGTCTAGACAAGAACACTGAAGCTTTCTTT. Its translation is CASSLDKNTEAFF.

V and J are TRBV18 and TRBJ1-1; TRBD1 aligns across 7 bases. The CDR3 is made up of 15 amino acids. V was clipped by 3 bases and J by 1 base; unmatched bases: 5. Germline V CDR1 and CDR2: KGHSH, LQKENI. DNA of the CDR3: TGTGCCAGCTCACCTCAGGGGGGACGGAACACTGAAGCTTTCTTT. Amino acid sequence: CASSPQGGRNTEAFF.

J is TRBJ1-2 and V is TRBV21-1. TRBV21-1 constitutes a pseudogene. The CDR3 has 14 amino acids. DNA of the CDR3: TGTGCCAGCAGCAAGCAAAGAGGGAGGCATGGCTACACCTTC. It yields the protein CASSKQRGRHGYTF.

In its sample, this clone was seen once. J is TRBJ2-7 and V is TRBV2, with 8 positions matching TRBD1. This CDR3 is built from 17 residues. V shed 4 bases and J 6 bases; nucleotides not matched to a gene: 17. Per the germline V gene, CDR1 is SNHLY and CDR2 is FYNNEI. The CDR3 loop reads CASSGGWADREELEQYF. The CDR3 DNA is TGTGCCAGCAGTGGGGGCTGGGCGGACAGGGAGGAACTCGAGCAGTACTTC.

This chain uses TRBV5-4 with TRBJ1-1, with TRBD1 as a possible D gene (5 bases). The CDR3 contains 10 residues. CDR1 is SGHNT and CDR2 is YYREEE in the germline V gene (reference sequence). The CDR3 sequence is CGRENTEAFF. CDR3 DNA sequence: TGTGGCAGGGAGAACACTGAAGCTTTCTTT.

This clone occurred once. The chain has TRBV2 and TRBJ1-5, with 9 bases matching TRBD1. Per the germline V gene, CDR1 is SNHLY and CDR2 is FYNNEI. Trimming removed 6 bases from V and 8 bases from J; junction bases left unmatched: 5. The CDR3 spans 13 residues. CDR3 in DNA: TGTGCCAGCAGAGGGGACAGGGTGAAGCCCCAGCATTTT. Protein: CASRGDRVKPQHF.

The V gene is TRBV14, the J gene TRBJ1-4; 9 nucleotides line up with TRBD1. J was trimmed by 10 bases and V by 1 base; bases with no gene match: 10. The CDR3 consists of 16 residues. The germline gives CDR1 SGHDN, CDR2 FVKESK. DNA of the CDR3: TGTGCCAGCAGCCAAGCGGGACGGGACAGGGTTGGAAAACTGTTTTTT. Amino acid sequence: CASSQAGRDRVGKLFF.

The chain carries TRBV7-2 and TRBJ2-1; 11 nucleotides match TRBD2. This CDR3 is 17 amino acids long. The V gene's germline CDR1 is SGHTA and CDR2 FQGNSA. V lost 1 base, J lost 4 bases, and 6 bases stayed unmatched. CDR3 protein: CASSLGGSGRVYNEQFF. CDR3 sequence (DNA): TGTGCCAGCAGCTTAGGAGGTAGCGGGAGGGTTTACAATGAGCAGTTCTTC.